The next 27 T cell receptor beta chains were all read from a single sample in a study of shared clonotypes between healthy human individuals. Produced via immunoSEQ multiplex PCR; TCRdb's table is partial and in-frame only. The data hold hundreds of thousands of clones, with around 72% observed a single time. The specimen was memory CD4+ T cells sorted from blood. Specified subset: CD45RA-negative fraction. Every receptor here comes from a woman younger than 45 in good health.

V and J are TRBV28 and TRBJ2-1; TRBD2 matches 8 bases. The length of the CDR3 is 15 residues. Germline V gene sequence: CDR1 MDHEN, CDR2 SYDVKM. J was trimmed by 1 base and V by 8 bases; bases with no gene match: 7. CDR3 in amino acids: CASDNREGSYNEQFF. For the CDR3, the DNA is TGTGCCAGCGACAACCGGGAGGGTTCCTACAATGAGCAGTTCTTC.

CDR3 sequence (DNA): TGTGCCATCAGTGAATCCGGGGAGGTGGCCGGGGAGCTGTTTTTT. Translation gives CAISESGEVAGELFF. This chain joins TRBV10-3 and TRBJ2-2; D is possibly TRBD2 (6 bases). CDR1 is ENHRY, CDR2 SYGVKD, per germline. V lost 3 bases to trimming and J lost 6 bases, with 14 bases between them. The CDR3 has 15 amino acids.

The rearrangement links TRBV28 to TRBJ1-2; the D gene is possibly TRBD1 (5 bases). Germline CDR1 is MDHEN and CDR2 is SYDVKM. The CDR3 is 12 residues long. V lost 10 bases and J lost 4, with 13 bases in between. CDR3 in amino acids: CATIRGVYGYTF. CDR3 coding DNA: TGTGCCACCATCCGAGGGGTCTATGGCTACACCTTC.

The chain links TRBV5-1 to TRBJ2-3; D might be TRBD1 or TRBD2, each matching 6 bases. This CDR3 is built from 15 residues. Per germline, CDR1 SGHRS and CDR2 YFSETQ. Trimming pared 5 bases from V and 4 bases from J, leaving 17 bases between. This CDR3 reads CASSPRGVSPDTQYF. The DNA of the CDR3 is TGCGCCAGCAGTCCTAGGGGGGTTTCCCCAGATACGCAGTATTTT.

The rearrangement joins TRBV28 to TRBJ1-5; tentative D call: TRBD1 (5 bases). The germline CDR1 and CDR2 sequences are MDHEN and SYDVKM. The CDR3 has 17 amino acids. Between the trimmed V and J ends, which lost 6 bases and 0 bases, there was a span of 18 bases. The CDR3 protein is CASRPRGRVVSNQPQHF. The CDR3 DNA sequence: TGTGCCAGCAGGCCCCGGGGCAGGGTCGTTAGCAATCAGCCCCAGCATTTT.

The chain joins TRBV25-1 to TRBJ2-2; 9 positions match TRBD1. CDR1 is MGHDK and CDR2 is SYGVNS in the germline V gene. CDR3 length: 16 amino acids. V trimming: 1 base; J trimming: 5 bases; junction bases outside the gene matches: 5. DNA for the CDR3: TGTGCCAGCAGTGAATCGGGACAGGGTGGAACCGGGGAGCTGTTTTTT. Its protein is CASSESGQGGTGELFF.

The chain joins TRBV28 to TRBJ2-1; 10 bases align to TRBD2. Germline V gives CDR1 MDHEN, CDR2 SYDVKM. There are 14 residues in the CDR3. V was clipped by 6 bases and J by 3 bases; unmatched bases: 2. The CDR3 protein is CASSSSGGYNEQFF. The CDR3 DNA sequence: TGTGCCAGCAGCTCTAGCGGGGGCTACAATGAGCAGTTCTTC.

J is TRBJ1-5 and V is TRBV7-8; D gene ambiguous. CDR1 SGHVS and CDR2 FQNEAQ come from the germline V gene. CDR3 size: 16 residues. V shed 5 bases and J shed 5 bases, with 19 bases lying between them. The CDR3 sequence: CASSPTRAGPYQPQHF. The CDR3 DNA is TGTGCCAGCAGCCCCACACGGGCAGGCCCCTATCAGCCCCAGCATTTT. Based on the CDR3 plus reference TRBV7-8 and TRBJ1-5, the full variable domain is GAGVSQSPRYKVAKRGQDVALRCDPISGHVSLFWYQQALGQGPEFLTYFQNEAQLDKSGLPSDRFFAERPEGSVSTLKIQRTQQEDSAVYLCASSPTRAGPYQPQHFGDGTRLSIL.

The chain carries TRBV10-3 and TRBJ2-1; 7 bases map to TRBD2. The CDR3 contains 14 residues. J was trimmed by 7 bases and V by 1 base; bases with no gene match: 4. Germline-derived CDR1 and CDR2 are ENHRY and SYGVKD. For the CDR3, the DNA is TGTGCCATCAGTGAGTTAGAAGCGGGGAATGAGCAGTTCTTC. This translates into CAISELEAGNEQFF.

The chain employs TRBV6-5 and TRBJ1-2; TRBD1 agrees at 8 bases. The V segment lost 8 bases and the J segment 3 bases; nucleotides outside the gene matches: 5. Germline CDR1 and CDR2: MNHEY and SVGAGI. The CDR3 runs 13 residues. The CDR3 DNA reads TGTGCCAGCGGGGACAGGCTATACTATGGCTACACCTTC. Protein: CASGDRLYYGYTF.

The table lists this clone with a few counts. This chain joins TRBV4-1 and TRBJ2-3; D unclear. The germline V gene has CDR1 MGHRA and CDR2 YSYEKL. This CDR3 contains 15 residues. The V end lost 1 base, the J end lost 2 bases, and 10 bases lay between the germline ends. The CDR3 region has the DNA TGCGCCAGCAGCCAAGTTCGAGGAGCCACAGATACGCAGTATTTT. Translated: CASSQVRGATDTQYF.

The V call is TRBV11-2, the J call TRBJ1-5; D ambiguous. This CDR3 comprises 13 residues. CDR1 and CDR2 from the germline V gene are SGHAT and FQNNGV. V lost 3 bases, J lost 5 bases, and 8 bases lay in between. The CDR3 bases are TGTGCCAGCAGCTTGAGTCTGGATCAGCCCCAGCATTTT. Amino acid sequence: CASSLSLDQPQHF.

This chain uses TRBV10-3 with TRBJ2-3; D not resolved. V shed 3 bases and J shed 3 bases, with 1 base lying between them. The germline gives CDR1 ENHRY, CDR2 SYGVKD. The CDR3 is made up of 11 amino acids. As DNA, the CDR3 is TGTGCCATCAGTGAAACAGATACGCAGTATTTT. Translating it yields CAISETDTQYF.

The CDR3 loop is CASSLDVGEQYF. The CDR3 bases are TGTGCCAGCAGCTTGGACGTGGGCGAGCAGTACTTC. The chain has TRBV5-4 and TRBJ2-7; D uncertain. The germline V gene has CDR1 SGHNT and CDR2 YYREEE (reference sequence). The CDR3 extends over 12 amino acids. Trimming removed 0 bases at V and 6 bases at J, with 7 bases between.

The rearrangement joins TRBV4-2 to TRBJ1-3; D not certain. The germline V and J ends were trimmed by 1 base and 0 bases, with 16 bases remaining between them. The CDR3 contains 18 residues. Germline CDR1 is LGHNA and CDR2 is YNFKEQ. CDR3 amino acids: CASSQVSTGVTSGNTIYF. As DNA, the CDR3 is TGTGCCAGCAGCCAAGTCTCAACCGGGGTGACCTCTGGAAACACCATATATTTT.

This clone was picked up many times. For the CDR3, the DNA is TGTGCCAGTAGTGCCTATCGGGGGGTGAACACTGAAGCTTTCTTT. This sequence encodes CASSAYRGVNTEAFF. J is TRBJ1-1 and V is TRBV19, with D possibly TRBD1 on 5 matching bases. Per the germline V gene, CDR1 is LNHDA and CDR2 is SQIVND (reference sequence). The CDR3 is 15 residues long. V was trimmed by 5 bases and J by 0 bases, leaving 13 bases between them.

The chain couples TRBV19 to TRBJ2-4; D is unresolved. Trimming took 5 bases from V and 7 from J, leaving 9 bases between them. Germline V CDR1 and CDR2: LNHDA, SQIVND (reference sequence). The CDR3 covers 12 residues. This CDR3 is CASSQSGNIQYF. The CDR3 DNA sequence: TGTGCCAGTAGTCAAAGTGGGAACATTCAGTACTTC. The whole variable domain, remainder taken from reference TRBV19 and TRBJ2-4, is DGGITQSPKYLFRKEGQNVTLSCEQNLNHDAMYWYRQDPGQGLRLIYYSQIVNDFQKGDIAEGYSVSREKKESFPLTVTSAQKNPTAFYLCASSQSGNIQYFGAGTRLSVL.

The V call is TRBV10-2, the J call TRBJ2-7, with a possible D match to TRBD1 (6 bases). Per the germline V gene, CDR1 is WSHSY and CDR2 is SAAADI. V was trimmed by 6 bases and J by 3 bases, leaving 9 bases between them. The CDR3 runs to 12 residues. CDR3 in DNA: TGCGCCAGCAGACAGGGTAGCTACGAGCAGTACTTC. Its translation: CASRQGSYEQYF.

The chain has TRBV7-2 and TRBJ2-7; 11 bases agree with TRBD1. The V gene end was trimmed by 5 bases and the J gene end by 0 bases; junction bases not matched to a gene: 9. CDR1 is SGHTA, CDR2 FQGNSA, per germline. The CDR3 runs 17 residues. This chain's CDR3 is CASSLPWDRGSSYEQYF. CDR3 DNA: TGTGCCAGCAGCCTTCCCTGGGACAGGGGGAGCTCCTACGAGCAGTACTTC.

CDR3 region: CAARGRFEGQPQHF. CDR3 DNA: TGTGCCGCCCGGGGGCGATTCGAAGGTCAGCCCCAGCATTTT. V is TRBV19 and J is TRBJ1-5; a weak D match, TRBD1 (6 bases). Germline CDR1 and CDR2: LNHDA and SQIVND (reference sequence). The germline V and J ends were trimmed by 11 bases and 6 bases, with 20 bases remaining between them. CDR3 size: 14 residues.

V usage is TRBV6-1 and J usage is TRBJ2-4; 9 bases agree with TRBD1. The CDR3 is made up of 15 amino acids. The junction had 6 bases not matched to a gene; V was cut back by 2 bases and J by 7 bases. CDR1 and CDR2 (germline): MNHNS, SASEGT. The CDR3 region is CASSEPGQGGNIQYF. The CDR3 DNA follows: TGTGCCAGCAGTGAACCGGGACAGGGTGGGAACATTCAGTACTTC.

The chain carries TRBV6-1 and TRBJ2-7, with unresolved D. V was cut by 0 bases and J by 3 bases, with 3 bases left in between. The CDR3 has 12 residues. CDR1 and CDR2 from the germline V gene are MNHNS and SASEGT. The CDR3 protein is CASSEAFYEQYF. As DNA, the CDR3 is TGTGCCAGCAGTGAAGCTTTCTACGAGCAGTACTTC.

The genes are TRBV18 and TRBJ2-7; D remains ambiguous. There are 14 residues in the CDR3. Looked up from germline, CDR1 is KGHSH and CDR2 is LQKENI. Trimming shortened V by 0 bases and J by 0 bases, and 6 bases separated the two germline ends. CDR3 sequence reads: CASSPPYGSYEQYF. The CDR3 DNA is TGTGCCAGCTCACCACCGTATGGCTCCTACGAGCAGTACTTC.

The CDR3 bases are TGTGCCAGCAGGTCTCTAGCGGGACCCACAGATACGCAGTATTTT. Encoded protein: CASRSLAGPTDTQYF. V and J are TRBV5-6 and TRBJ2-3; 9 bases are a match to TRBD2. The CDR3 covers 15 residues. Per the germline V gene, CDR1 is SGHDT and CDR2 is YYEEEE. The ends lost 5 bases at V and 2 bases at J; junction bases unmatched: 6.

This chain joins TRBV6-1 and TRBJ1-4, with TRBD1 matching 9 bases. The V segment lost 2 bases and the J segment 7 bases; nucleotides outside the gene matches: 11. In germline, CDR1 is MNHNS, CDR2 SASEGT. The CDR3 sequence is 17 residues long. CDR3 loop: CASSEISMGTGFEKLFF. CDR3 nucleotides: TGTGCCAGCAGTGAAATTTCGATGGGGACAGGGTTTGAAAAACTGTTTTTT.

J is TRBJ1-1 and V is TRBV5-6; a possible D gene is TRBD1 (6 bases). The length of the CDR3 is 13 residues. Germline V gene data show CDR1 as SGHDT and CDR2 as YYEEEE. The ends were cut back, 4 bases at V and 5 bases at J, with 12 bases in the middle. The CDR3 sequence is CASSPWTATEAFF. The CDR3 DNA sequence: TGTGCCAGCAGCCCCTGGACAGCGACTGAAGCTTTCTTT.

V gene TRBV19 combines with J gene TRBJ2-4; 9 nucleotides align to TRBD1. The CDR3 loop spans 13 amino acids. Per the germline V gene, CDR1 is LNHDA and CDR2 is SQIVND (reference sequence). V lost 3 bases to trimming and J lost 9 bases; unmatched junction nucleotides: 3. CDR3 sequence reads: CASSIRQGGIQYF. CDR3 sequence (DNA): TGTGCCAGTAGTATTCGACAGGGGGGCATTCAGTACTTC.